A selection of T cell receptor beta chains follows, all from one sample in a study of T cell repertoires in cytomegalovirus infection. TCRdb reprocessed the reads via MiXCR and lists one record per CDR3 protein. This table has 640,000 or so distinct CDR3 sequences, 30% to 35% appearing once. Their cognate antigens are unknown. The sequencing used cultured PBMCs, collected from culture after CMV antigen stimulation. The receptors were sampled from a human donor in good health (CMV status not recorded). Some clones in this sample may be carry-over from other donors' samples. CDR3s include the opening cysteine and the closing phenylalanine or tryptophan. The D gene is left open where the match is weak. The listing skips clone size in some rows; elsewhere it reads once, few, many or a size class.

clone size: -
D gene: -
J gene: TRBJ2-7
V gene: TRBV7-2
CDR3 DNA: TGTGCCAGCAGCTTATTGTGGACTGCACGGGGGGAGCAGTACTTC
CDR3 protein: CASSLLWTARGEQYF

clone size: -
D gene: -
J gene: TRBJ2-3
V gene: TRBV7-2
CDR3 DNA: TGTGCCAGCAGCTTATCAGGGCATGAAACGGATACGCAGTATTTT
CDR3 protein: CASSLSGHETDTQYF

clone size: -
D gene: -
J gene: TRBJ1-3
V gene: TRBV10-3
CDR3 DNA: TGTGCCATCAGTCTAGCGGGGACCTCTGGAAACACCATATATTTT
CDR3 protein: CAISLAGTSGNTIYF

clone size: few
D gene: TRBD1
J gene: TRBJ1-3
V gene: TRBV6-5
CDR3 DNA: TGTGCCAGCAGGGACAGGGCGATGCCCTCTGGAAACACCATATATTTT
CDR3 protein: CASRDRAMPSGNTIYF

clone size: -
D gene: -
J gene: TRBJ1-6
V gene: TRBV28
CDR3 DNA: TGTGCCAGCAGTCCAGCCGGACAGCAGCCCAATTCACCCCTCCACTTT
CDR3 protein: CASSPAGQQPNSPLHF

clone size: -
D gene: -
J gene: TRBJ1-1
V gene: TRBV5-5
CDR3 DNA: TGTGCCAGCAGCTTGGATGGAGGGACCTACACTGAAGCTTTCTTT
CDR3 protein: CASSLDGGTYTEAFF

clone size: -
D gene: -
J gene: TRBJ2-5
V gene: TRBV6-9
CDR3 DNA: TGTGCCAGCAGTTATTCGTTGTCAAAACGTAACGGCGGAGAGACCCAGTACTTC
CDR3 protein: CASSYSLSKRNGGETQYF

clone size: few
D gene: -
J gene: TRBJ2-5
V gene: TRBV10-3
CDR3 DNA: TGTGCCATCAGCCCAGGGCTGGGGGACCAAGAGACCCAGTACTTC
CDR3 protein: CAISPGLGDQETQYF

clone size: -
D gene: -
J gene: TRBJ1-4
V gene: TRBV6-5
CDR3 DNA: TGTGCCAGCAGGAAGACTGGGGCTAATGAAAAACTGTTTTTT
CDR3 protein: CASRKTGANEKLFF

clone size: few
D gene: -
J gene: TRBJ1-6
V gene: TRBV14
CDR3 DNA: TGTGCCAGCAGCCAATATAATTCACCCCTCCACTTT
CDR3 protein: CASSQYNSPLHF

clone size: few
D gene: TRBD2
J gene: TRBJ2-1
V gene: TRBV24-1
CDR3 DNA: TGTGCCACCAGTGGGGCGGGAGGTAAAGACAATGAGCAGTTCTTC
CDR3 protein: CATSGAGGKDNEQFF

clone size: few
D gene: TRBD2
J gene: TRBJ2-5
V gene: TRBV7-2
CDR3 DNA: TGTGCCAGCAGCCCGACTAGCGGGCACGAGACCCAGTACTTC
CDR3 protein: CASSPTSGHETQYF

clone size: many
D gene: TRBD2
J gene: TRBJ2-3
V gene: TRBV7-2
CDR3 DNA: TGTGCCAGCAGCTTAATAGCGGGGGGGCCCGATACGCAGTATTTT
CDR3 protein: CASSLIAGGPDTQYF

clone size: few
D gene: -
J gene: TRBJ2-5
V gene: TRBV2
CDR3 DNA: TGTGCCAGCAGACCCGGACAGAATCAAGAGACCCAGTACTTC
CDR3 protein: CASRPGQNQETQYF

clone size: -
D gene: TRBD1
J gene: TRBJ1-1
V gene: TRBV12-3/TRBV12-4
CDR3 DNA: TGTGCCAGCAGTTCCCCGGGACAGGGGAGTCACACTGAAGCTTTCTTT
CDR3 protein: CASSSPGQGSHTEAFF

clone size: -
D gene: -
J gene: TRBJ1-3
V gene: TRBV27
CDR3 DNA: TGTGCCAGCCGTGGACAGAACTCTGGAAACACCATATATTTT
CDR3 protein: CASRGQNSGNTIYF